This T cell receptor beta chain originates from a study of blood T cells in healthy people across ages. The CDR3 runs 15 residues. Germline values: CDR1 LNHNV, CDR2 YYDKDF (reference sequence). The germline V and J ends were trimmed by 3 bases and 4 bases, with 13 bases remaining between them. A second about 7 to 12 cycle PCR used barcoded and J-beta primers. Every sample returned 2.5 million or more CDR3-containing paired-end reads. MiXCR, run by TCRdb on the 5' RACE reads, gives a single entry per CDR3 protein. The sample carries about 800,000 distinct CDR3 sequences, just under 25% recorded once. These data also formed part of another study, on T cells of mothers and their children. This second report adds: The entire RNA extract went into cDNA synthesis at about 1.4 ug per 15 ul. Overlap ran slightly, non-significantly higher for related than unrelated mother-child pairs.

The clonotype comes from a boy younger than 18 in good health. The sample taken for sequencing was blood. The chain employs TRBV15 and TRBJ1-3; D unclear. The CDR3 is CATSSPSVWGNTIYF. In DNA, the CDR3 is TGTGCCACCAGCAGCCCGTCAGTGTGGGGAAACACCATATATTTT.